Here is one T cell receptor (beta chain) with its context. This CDR3 is built from 19 residues. Germline CDR1 and CDR2: SGHVS and FNYEAQ. The J segment lost 4 bases and the V segment lost 1 base, leaving 15 bases of the junction unmatched. The data derive from a study of blood T cell repertoires in COVID-19. Assay used: immunoSEQ multiplex PCR; TCRdb lists only in-frame clones, some missing. The data hold about 130,000 clones, with about four fifths observed a single time. This clonotype originated in an elderly woman with acute or convalescent COVID-19. Sequencing was carried out using peripheral blood. This chain links TRBV7-6 with TRBJ1-4; 7 nucleotides line up with TRBD1. CDR3 amino acids: CASSLEGAYRGNYNEKLFF. DNA for the CDR3: TGTGCCAGCAGCTTAGAAGGGGCATACAGGGGAAACTATAATGAAAAACTGTTTTTT.